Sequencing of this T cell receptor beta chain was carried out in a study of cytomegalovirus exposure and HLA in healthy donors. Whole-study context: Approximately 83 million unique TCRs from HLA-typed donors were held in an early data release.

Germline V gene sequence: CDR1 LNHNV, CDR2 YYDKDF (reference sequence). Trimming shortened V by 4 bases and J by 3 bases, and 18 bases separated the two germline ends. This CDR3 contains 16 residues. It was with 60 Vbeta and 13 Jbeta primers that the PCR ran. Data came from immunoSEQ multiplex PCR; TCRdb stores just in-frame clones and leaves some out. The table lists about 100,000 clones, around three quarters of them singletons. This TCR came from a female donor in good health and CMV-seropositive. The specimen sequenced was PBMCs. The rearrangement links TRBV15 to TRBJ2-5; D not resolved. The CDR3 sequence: CATSTPARTAKETQYF. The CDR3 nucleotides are TGTGCCACCAGCACACCCGCTAGAACGGCTAAAGAGACCCAGTACTTC.